What follows are 4 T cell receptor beta chains derived from one specimen sequenced in a study of cytomegalovirus exposure and HLA in healthy donors (dated 2017 in TCRdb). Library method: the immunoSEQ multiplex PCR assay. The multiplex PCR relied on a mix of 60 forward primers for TCR Vbeta segments and 13 reverse primers for TCR Jbeta segments. The source is immuneACCESS, and TCRdb retained only in-frame sequences with V and J called. Part of the clones is not carried over; for the studies checked, unresolved V genes explain less than half of this, and the remainder is unexplained. A total of 160,000 or so clones appear in this sample, more than 80% of them only once. Jointly, the top ten make up 4.9% of the sample. Specimen: PBMCs. These receptors all stem from a woman under 30 in good health and CMV-seropositive.

The rearrangement uses TRBV20-1 and TRBJ1-4, with 9 bases fitting TRBD1. Germline-derived CDR1 and CDR2 are DFQATT and SNEGSKA (reference sequence). The CDR3 runs 11 residues. The junction had 10 bases not matched to a gene; V was cut back by 6 bases and J by 17 bases. The CDR3 is CSAEPPGQGFF. The CDR3 DNA sequence: TGCAGTGCCGAGCCCCCGGGACAGGGATTTTTT.

The gene calls are TRBV7-6 and TRBJ2-3; tentatively, D is TRBD2 (7 bases). Germline assignment: CDR1 SGHVS and CDR2 FNYEAQ. V was clipped by 3 bases and J by 4 bases, with 17 bases between them. The CDR3 is 16 amino acids. CDR3 DNA: TGTGCCAGCAGCTTGGGGGGGGACACCCTCCCAGATACGCAGTATTTT. Protein sequence: CASSLGGDTLPDTQYF.

This clone occurred a few times. The V and J genes are TRBV19 and TRBJ2-3, with a weak D call TRBD1 (5 bases). V was clipped by 3 bases and J by 4 bases, with 26 bases between them. CDR1 LNHDA and CDR2 SQIVND come from the germline V gene (reference sequence). The CDR3 has 19 amino acids. CDR3 in amino acids: CASSMTVSGLFYESDTQYF. The CDR3 region has the DNA TGTGCCAGTAGTATGACCGTGTCAGGGCTATTTTATGAGTCAGATACGCAGTATTTT. Full variable domain (outside the CDR3, taken from reference TRBV19 and TRBJ2-3): DGGITQSPKYLFRKEGQNVTLSCEQNLNHDAMYWYRQDPGQGLRLIYYSQIVNDFQKGDIAEGYSVSREKKESFPLTVTSAQKNPTAFYLCASSMTVSGLFYESDTQYFGPGTRLTVL.

The chain joins TRBV4-3 to TRBJ2-3; no clear D. The CDR3 sequence is 14 residues long. The V end lost 2 bases, the J end lost 8 bases, and 14 bases lay between the germline ends. CDR1 and CDR2 from the germline V gene are LGHNA and YSLEER. CDR3 loop: CASSQSARTVTQYF. DNA of the CDR3: TGCGCCAGCAGCCAAAGCGCCCGCACGGTTACGCAGTATTTT.